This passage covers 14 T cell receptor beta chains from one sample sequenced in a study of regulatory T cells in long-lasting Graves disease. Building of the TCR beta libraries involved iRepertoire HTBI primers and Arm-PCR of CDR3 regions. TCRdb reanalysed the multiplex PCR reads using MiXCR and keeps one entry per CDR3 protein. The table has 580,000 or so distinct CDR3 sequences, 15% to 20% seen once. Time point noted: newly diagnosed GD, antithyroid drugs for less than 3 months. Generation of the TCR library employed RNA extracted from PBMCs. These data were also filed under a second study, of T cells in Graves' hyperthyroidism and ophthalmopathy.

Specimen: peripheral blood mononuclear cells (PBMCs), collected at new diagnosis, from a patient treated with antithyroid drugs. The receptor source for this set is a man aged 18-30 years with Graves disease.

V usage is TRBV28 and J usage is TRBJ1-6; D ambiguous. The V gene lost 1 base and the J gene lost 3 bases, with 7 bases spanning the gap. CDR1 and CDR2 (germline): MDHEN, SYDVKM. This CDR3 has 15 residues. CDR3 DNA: TGTGCCAGCAGTTTATCACCGGTCTATAATTCACCCCTCCACTTT. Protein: CASSLSPVYNSPLHF. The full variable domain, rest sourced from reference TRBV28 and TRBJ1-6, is DVKVTQSSRYLVKRTGEKVFLECVQDMDHENMFWYRQDPGLGLRLIYFSYDVKMKEKGDIPEGYSVSREKKERFSLILESASTNQTSMYLCASSLSPVYNSPLHFGNGTRLTVT.

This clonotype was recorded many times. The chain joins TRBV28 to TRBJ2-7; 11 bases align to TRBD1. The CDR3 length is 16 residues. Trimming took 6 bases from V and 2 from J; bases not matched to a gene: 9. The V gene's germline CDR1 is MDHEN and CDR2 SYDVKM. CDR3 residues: CASRLGTGGPTYEQYF. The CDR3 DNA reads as TGTGCCAGCAGACTAGGGACAGGGGGGCCCACCTACGAGCAGTACTTC.

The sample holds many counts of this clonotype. DNA for the CDR3: TGTGCCAGGTTCGGGGCTTGTTTTGGCGAGCAGTACTTC. It encodes CARFGACFGEQYF. The chain joins TRBV6-1 to TRBJ2-7; tentatively, D is TRBD1 or TRBD2 (5 bases each). The CDR3 covers 13 residues. Per germline, CDR1 MNHNS and CDR2 SASEGT. V lost 9 bases to trimming and J lost 6 bases, with 18 bases between them.

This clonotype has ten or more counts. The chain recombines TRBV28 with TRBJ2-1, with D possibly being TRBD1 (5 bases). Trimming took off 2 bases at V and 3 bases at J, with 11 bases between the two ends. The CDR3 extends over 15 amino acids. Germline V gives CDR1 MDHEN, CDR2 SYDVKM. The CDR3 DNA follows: TGTGCCAGCAGTTTAGTTGCTAGGGGCTACAATGAGCAGTTCTTC. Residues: CASSLVARGYNEQFF.

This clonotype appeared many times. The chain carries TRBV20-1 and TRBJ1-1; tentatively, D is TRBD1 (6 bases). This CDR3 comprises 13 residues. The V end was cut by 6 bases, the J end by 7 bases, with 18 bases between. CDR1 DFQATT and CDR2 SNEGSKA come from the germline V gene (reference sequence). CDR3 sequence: CSANSRLQGEAFF. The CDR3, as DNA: TGCAGTGCCAACTCGAGACTACAGGGTGAAGCTTTCTTT.

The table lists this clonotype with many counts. The CDR3 coding sequence is TGCGCCAGCAGCCAACGGACTAGCGGCTACACAGATACGCAGTATTTT. This encodes CASSQRTSGYTDTQYF. The V gene is TRBV4-1, the J gene TRBJ2-3; TRBD2 matches at 10 bases. CDR3 size: 16 residues. Germline lookup yields CDR1 MGHRA and CDR2 YSYEKL. Trimming at V came to 2 bases and at J to 2 bases, leaving 4 bases not matched to a gene.

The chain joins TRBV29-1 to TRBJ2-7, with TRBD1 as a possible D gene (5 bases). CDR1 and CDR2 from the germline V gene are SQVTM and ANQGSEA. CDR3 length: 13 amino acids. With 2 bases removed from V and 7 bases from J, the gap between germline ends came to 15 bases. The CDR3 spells CSVETPDTPEQYF. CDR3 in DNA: TGCAGCGTTGAAACCCCGGACACCCCAGAGCAGTACTTC.

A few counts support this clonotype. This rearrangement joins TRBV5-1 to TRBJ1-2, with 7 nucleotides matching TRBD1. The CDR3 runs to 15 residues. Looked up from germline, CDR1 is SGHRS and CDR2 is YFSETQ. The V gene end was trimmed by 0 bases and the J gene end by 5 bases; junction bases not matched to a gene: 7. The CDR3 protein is CASSLEQGSVYGYTF. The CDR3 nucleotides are TGCGCCAGCAGCTTGGAACAGGGGTCTGTATATGGCTACACCTTC. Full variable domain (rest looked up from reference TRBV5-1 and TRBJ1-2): KAGVTQTPRYLIKTRGQQVTLSCSPISGHRSVSWYQQTPGQGLQFLFEYFSETQRNKGNFPGRFSGRQFSNSRSEMNVSTLELGDSALYLCASSLEQGSVYGYTFGSGTRLTVV.

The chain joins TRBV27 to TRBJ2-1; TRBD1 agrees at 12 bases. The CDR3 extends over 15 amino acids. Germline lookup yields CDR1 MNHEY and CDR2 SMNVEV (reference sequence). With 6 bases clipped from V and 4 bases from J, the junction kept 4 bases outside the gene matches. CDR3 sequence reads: CASRGTGGLYNEQFF. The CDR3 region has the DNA TGTGCCAGCAGAGGGACAGGGGGCCTTTACAATGAGCAGTTCTTC.

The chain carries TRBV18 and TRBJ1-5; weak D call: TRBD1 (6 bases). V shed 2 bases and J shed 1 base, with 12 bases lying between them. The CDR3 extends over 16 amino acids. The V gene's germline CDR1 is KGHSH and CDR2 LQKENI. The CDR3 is CASSPWGAGSNQPQHF. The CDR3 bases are TGTGCCAGCTCACCATGGGGGGCCGGGAGCAATCAGCCCCAGCATTTT.

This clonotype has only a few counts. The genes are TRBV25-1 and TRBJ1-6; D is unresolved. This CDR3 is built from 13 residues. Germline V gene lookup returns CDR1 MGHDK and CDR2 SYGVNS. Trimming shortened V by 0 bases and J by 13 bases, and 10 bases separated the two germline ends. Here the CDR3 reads CASSEYIASPLHF. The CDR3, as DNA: TGTGCCAGCAGTGAATATATAGCGTCGCCCCTCCACTTT. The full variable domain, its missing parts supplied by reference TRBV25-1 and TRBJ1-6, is EADIYQTPRYLVIGTGKKITLECSQTMGHDKMYWYQQDPGMELHLIHYSYGVNSTEKGDLSSESTVSRIRTEHFPLTLESARPSHTSQYLCASSEYIASPLHFGNGTRLTVT.

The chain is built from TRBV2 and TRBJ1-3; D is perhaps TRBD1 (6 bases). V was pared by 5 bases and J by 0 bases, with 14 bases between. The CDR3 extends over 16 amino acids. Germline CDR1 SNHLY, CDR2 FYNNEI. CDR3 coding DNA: TGTGCCAGCAGTAAGTCAAGGACAGTCTCTGGAAACACCATATATTTT. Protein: CASSKSRTVSGNTIYF.

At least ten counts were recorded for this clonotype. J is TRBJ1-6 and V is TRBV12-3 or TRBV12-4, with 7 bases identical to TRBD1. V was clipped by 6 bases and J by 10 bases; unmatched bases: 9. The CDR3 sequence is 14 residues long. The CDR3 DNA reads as TGTGCCAGCAGCAGACAGGGTCTATACTCACCCCTCCACTTT. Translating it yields CASSRQGLYSPLHF.

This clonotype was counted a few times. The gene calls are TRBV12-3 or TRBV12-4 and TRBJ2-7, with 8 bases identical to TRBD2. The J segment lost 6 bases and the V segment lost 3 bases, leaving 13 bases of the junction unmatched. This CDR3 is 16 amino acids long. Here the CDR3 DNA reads TGTGCCAGCAGTTTGTTAACGGGACTAGGGATTATCGAGCAGTACTTC. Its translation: CASSLLTGLGIIEQYF.